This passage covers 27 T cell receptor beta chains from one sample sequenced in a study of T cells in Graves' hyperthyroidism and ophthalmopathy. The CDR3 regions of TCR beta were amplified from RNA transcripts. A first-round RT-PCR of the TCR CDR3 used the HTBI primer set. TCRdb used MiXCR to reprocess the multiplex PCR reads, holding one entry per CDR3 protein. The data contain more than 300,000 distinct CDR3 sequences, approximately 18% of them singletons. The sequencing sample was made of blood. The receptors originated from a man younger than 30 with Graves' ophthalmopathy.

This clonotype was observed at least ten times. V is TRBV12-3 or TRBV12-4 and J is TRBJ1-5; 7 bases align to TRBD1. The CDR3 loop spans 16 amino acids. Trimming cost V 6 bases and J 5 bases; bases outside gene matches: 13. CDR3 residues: CASSLGGSEPYQPQHF. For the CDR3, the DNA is TGTGCCAGCAGCCTAGGGGGCAGTGAACCATATCAGCCCCAGCATTTT.

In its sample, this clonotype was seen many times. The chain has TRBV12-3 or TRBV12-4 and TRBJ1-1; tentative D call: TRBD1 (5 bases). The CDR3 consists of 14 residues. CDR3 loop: CVLSKGMGNTEAFF. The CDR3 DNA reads TGTGTTCTTTCGAAGGGGATGGGGAACACTGAAGCTTTCTTT.

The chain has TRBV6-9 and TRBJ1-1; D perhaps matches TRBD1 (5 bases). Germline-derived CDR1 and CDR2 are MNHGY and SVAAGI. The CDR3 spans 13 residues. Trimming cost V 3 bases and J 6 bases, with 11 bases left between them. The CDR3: CASSYGGSAEAFF. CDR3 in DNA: TGTGCCAGCAGTTACGGGGGGTCAGCTGAAGCTTTCTTT.

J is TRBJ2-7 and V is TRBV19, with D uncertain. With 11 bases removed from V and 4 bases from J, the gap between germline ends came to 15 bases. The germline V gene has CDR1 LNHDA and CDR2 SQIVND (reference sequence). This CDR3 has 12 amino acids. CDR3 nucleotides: TGTGCCTCCATGGGCGACACATACGAGCAGTACTTC. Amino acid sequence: CASMGDTYEQYF.

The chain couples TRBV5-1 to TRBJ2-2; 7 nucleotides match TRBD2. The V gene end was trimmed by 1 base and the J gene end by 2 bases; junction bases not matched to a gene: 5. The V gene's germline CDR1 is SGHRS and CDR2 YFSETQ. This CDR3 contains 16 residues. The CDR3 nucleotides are TGCGCCAGCAGCTTGACGGGGGGACCTAACACCGGGGAGCTGTTTTTT. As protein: CASSLTGGPNTGELFF.

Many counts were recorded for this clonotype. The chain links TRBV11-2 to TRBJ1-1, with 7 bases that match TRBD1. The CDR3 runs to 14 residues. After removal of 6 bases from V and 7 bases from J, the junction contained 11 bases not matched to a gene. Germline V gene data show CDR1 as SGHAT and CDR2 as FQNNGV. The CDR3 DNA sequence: TGTGCCAGCAGAGGCCGACAGGGTGGAGGTGAAGCTTTCTTT. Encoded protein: CASRGRQGGGEAFF.

For the CDR3, the DNA is TGTGCCAGCAGTTTTGGAGGGGCCGTCACAGATACGCAGTATTTT. This encodes CASSFGGAVTDTQYF. The V call is TRBV28, the J call TRBJ2-3, with D possibly being TRBD2 (6 bases). Germline CDR1 is MDHEN and CDR2 is SYDVKM. V was trimmed by 3 bases and J by 2 bases, leaving 12 bases between them. The CDR3 is made up of 15 amino acids.

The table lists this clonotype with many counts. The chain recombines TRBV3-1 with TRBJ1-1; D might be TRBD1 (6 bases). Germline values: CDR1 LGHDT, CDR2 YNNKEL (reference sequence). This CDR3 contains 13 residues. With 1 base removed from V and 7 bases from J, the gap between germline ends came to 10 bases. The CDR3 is CASSQAQGSEAFF. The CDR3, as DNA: TGTGCCAGCAGCCAAGCACAGGGCAGTGAAGCTTTCTTT.

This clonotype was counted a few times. DNA of the CDR3: TGTGCCAGCAGCCAAGAGGCGGGCGGGACAGGGAACTCACCCCTCCACTTT. This codes for CASSQEAGGTGNSPLHF. The chain couples TRBV14 to TRBJ1-6; TRBD1 matches at 9 bases. Germline CDR1 is SGHDN and CDR2 is FVKESK. V dropped 0 bases and J dropped 10; count of bases not matched to a gene: 10. The CDR3 runs 17 residues.

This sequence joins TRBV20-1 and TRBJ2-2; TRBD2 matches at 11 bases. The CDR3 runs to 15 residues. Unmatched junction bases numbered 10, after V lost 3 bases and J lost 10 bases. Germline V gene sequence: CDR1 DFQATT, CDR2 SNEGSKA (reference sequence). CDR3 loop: CSASPPALAGEELFF. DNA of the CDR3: TGCAGTGCTAGTCCCCCCGCACTAGCGGGGGAGGAGCTGTTTTTT.

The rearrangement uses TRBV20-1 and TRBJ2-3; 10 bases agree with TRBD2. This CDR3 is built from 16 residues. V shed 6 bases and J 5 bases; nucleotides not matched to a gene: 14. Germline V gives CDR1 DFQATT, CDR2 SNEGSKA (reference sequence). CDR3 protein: CSAQPGGSGGGDTQYF. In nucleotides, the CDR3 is TGCAGTGCCCAACCCGGGGGGAGCGGGGGGGGAGATACGCAGTATTTT.

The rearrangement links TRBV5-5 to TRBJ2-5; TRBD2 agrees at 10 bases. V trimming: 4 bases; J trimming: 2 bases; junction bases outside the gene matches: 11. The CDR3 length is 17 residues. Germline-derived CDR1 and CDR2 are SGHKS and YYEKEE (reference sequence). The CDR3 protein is CASSPNSGGPGQETQYF. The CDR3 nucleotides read TGTGCCAGCAGCCCGAATAGCGGGGGGCCGGGGCAAGAGACCCAGTACTTC.

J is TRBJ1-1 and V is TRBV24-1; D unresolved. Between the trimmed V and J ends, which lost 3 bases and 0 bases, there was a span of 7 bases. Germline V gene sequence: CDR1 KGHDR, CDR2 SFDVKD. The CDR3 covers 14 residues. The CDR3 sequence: CATSDGRMNTEAFF. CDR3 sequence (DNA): TGTGCCACCAGTGATGGCAGAATGAACACTGAAGCTTTCTTT.

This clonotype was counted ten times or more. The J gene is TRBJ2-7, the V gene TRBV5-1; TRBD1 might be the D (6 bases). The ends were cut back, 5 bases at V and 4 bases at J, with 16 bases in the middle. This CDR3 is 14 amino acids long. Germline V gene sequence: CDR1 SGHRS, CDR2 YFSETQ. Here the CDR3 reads CASRPLGQLYEQYF. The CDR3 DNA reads TGCGCCAGCAGGCCCCTCGGACAGCTTTACGAGCAGTACTTC.

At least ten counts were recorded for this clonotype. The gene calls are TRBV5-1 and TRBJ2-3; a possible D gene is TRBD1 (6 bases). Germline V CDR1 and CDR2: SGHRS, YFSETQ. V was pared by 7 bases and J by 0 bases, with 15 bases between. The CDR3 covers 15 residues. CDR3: CASQVGAASTDTQYF. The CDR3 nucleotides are TGCGCCAGCCAGGTGGGGGCAGCTAGCACAGATACGCAGTATTTT.

In DNA form, the CDR3 reads TGTGCCAGCAGCGCCCACCGGGACAGGGTCGCCGAGCAGTACTTC. This encodes CASSAHRDRVAEQYF. The rearrangement joins TRBV2 to TRBJ2-7; 9 bases fit TRBD1. Germline V gene data show CDR1 as SNHLY and CDR2 as FYNNEI. The CDR3 length is 15 residues. V gave up 6 bases and J gave up 6 bases; unmatched junction bases: 12.

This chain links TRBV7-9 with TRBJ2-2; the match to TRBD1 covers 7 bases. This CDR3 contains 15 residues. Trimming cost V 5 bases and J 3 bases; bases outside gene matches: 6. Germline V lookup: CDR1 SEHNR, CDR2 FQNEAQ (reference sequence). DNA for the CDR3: TGTGCCAGCAGCCAGGGACAGCTTCACACCGGGGAGCTGTTTTTT. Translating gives CASSQGQLHTGELFF. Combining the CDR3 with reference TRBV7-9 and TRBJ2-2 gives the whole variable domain DTGVSQNPRHKITKRGQNVTFRCDPISEHNRLYWYRQTLGQGPEFLTYFQNEAQLEKSRLLSDRFSAERPKGSFSTLEIQRTEQGDSAMYLCASSQGQLHTGELFFGEGSRLTVL.

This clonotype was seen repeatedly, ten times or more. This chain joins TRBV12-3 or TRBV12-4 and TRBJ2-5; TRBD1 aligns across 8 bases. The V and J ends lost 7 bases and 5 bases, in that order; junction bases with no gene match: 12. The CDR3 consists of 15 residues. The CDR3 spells CASTPPGRGRETQYF. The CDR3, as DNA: TGTGCCAGCACCCCCCCCGGCAGGGGGCGGGAGACCCAGTACTTC.

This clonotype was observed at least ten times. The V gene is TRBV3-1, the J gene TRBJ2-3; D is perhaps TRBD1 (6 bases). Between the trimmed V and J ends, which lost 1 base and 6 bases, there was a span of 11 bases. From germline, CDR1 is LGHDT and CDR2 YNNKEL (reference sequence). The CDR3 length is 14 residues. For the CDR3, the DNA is TGTGCCAGCAGCCAAGTAGGGGGTACGGATACGCAGTATTTT. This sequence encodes CASSQVGGTDTQYF.

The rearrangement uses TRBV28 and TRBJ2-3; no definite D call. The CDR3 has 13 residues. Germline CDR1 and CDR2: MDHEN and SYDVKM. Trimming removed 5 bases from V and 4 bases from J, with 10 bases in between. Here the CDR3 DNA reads TGTGCCAGCAGTCCTCCAGTCCCAGATACGCAGTATTTT. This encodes CASSPPVPDTQYF.

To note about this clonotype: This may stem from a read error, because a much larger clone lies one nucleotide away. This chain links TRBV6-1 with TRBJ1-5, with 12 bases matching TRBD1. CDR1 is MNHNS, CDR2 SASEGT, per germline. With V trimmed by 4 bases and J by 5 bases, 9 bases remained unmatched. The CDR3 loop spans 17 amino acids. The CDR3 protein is CASSASPGQGADQPQHF. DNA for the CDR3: TGTGCCAGCAGTGCTTCCCCGGGACAGGGGGCCGATCAGCCCCAGCATTTT.

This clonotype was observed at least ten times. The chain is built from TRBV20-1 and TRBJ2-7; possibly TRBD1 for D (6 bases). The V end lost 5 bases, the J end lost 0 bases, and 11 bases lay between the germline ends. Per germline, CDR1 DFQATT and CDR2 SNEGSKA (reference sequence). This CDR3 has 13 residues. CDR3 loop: CSAQDSPSYEQYF. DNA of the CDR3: TGCAGTGCTCAGGACAGTCCCTCCTACGAGCAGTACTTC.

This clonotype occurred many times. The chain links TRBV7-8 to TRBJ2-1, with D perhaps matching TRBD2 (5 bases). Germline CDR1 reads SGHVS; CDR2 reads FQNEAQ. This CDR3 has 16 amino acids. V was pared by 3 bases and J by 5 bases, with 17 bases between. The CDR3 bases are TGTGCCAGCAGCTTCGTCGGGTTCGGGGAAAACAATGAGCAGTTCTTC. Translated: CASSFVGFGENNEQFF.

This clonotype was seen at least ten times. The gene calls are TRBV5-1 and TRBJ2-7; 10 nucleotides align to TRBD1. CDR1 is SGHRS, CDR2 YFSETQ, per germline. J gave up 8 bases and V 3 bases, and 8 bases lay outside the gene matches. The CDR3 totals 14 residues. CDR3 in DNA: TGCGCCAGCAGCTCGGACAGGGGACAGGGGCAGCAGTACTTC. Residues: CASSSDRGQGQQYF.

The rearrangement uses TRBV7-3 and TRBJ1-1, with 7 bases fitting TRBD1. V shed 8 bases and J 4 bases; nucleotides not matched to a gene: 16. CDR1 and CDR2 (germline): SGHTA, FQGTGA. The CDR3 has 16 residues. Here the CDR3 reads CASSPLTGEDFTEAFF. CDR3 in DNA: TGTGCCAGCTCACCACTAACAGGGGAGGATTTCACTGAAGCTTTCTTT.

The CDR3 bases are TGTGCCAGCAGCTTGGAGGCCAGCCCAGATACGCAGTATTTT. As protein: CASSLEASPDTQYF. The V and J genes are TRBV5-6 and TRBJ2-3; D gene ambiguous. Germline lookup yields CDR1 SGHDT and CDR2 YYEEEE. The ends were cut back, 0 bases at V and 4 bases at J, with 9 bases in the middle. The CDR3 totals 14 residues. The full variable domain, rest sourced from reference TRBV5-6 and TRBJ2-3, is DAGVTQSPTHLIKTRGQQVTLRCSPKSGHDTVSWYQQALGQGPQFIFQYYEEEERQRGNFPDRFSGHQFPNYSSELNVNALLLGDSALYLCASSLEASPDTQYFGPGTRLTVL.

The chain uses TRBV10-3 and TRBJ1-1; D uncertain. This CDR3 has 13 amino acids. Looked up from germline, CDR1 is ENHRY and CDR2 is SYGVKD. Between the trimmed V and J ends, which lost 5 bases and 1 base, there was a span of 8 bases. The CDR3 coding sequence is TGTGCCATCAGTCAAGATCAGAACACTGAAGCTTTCTTT. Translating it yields CAISQDQNTEAFF.